This T cell receptor (beta chain) appears in the sequencing data of a study of blood T cells in healthy people across ages. Through a sample-barcoded 5' primer and a J-beta primer mix, a second PCR was run for roughly 6 to 11 cycles. TCRdb redid the calling of the 5' RACE reads with MiXCR, one entry per CDR3 protein. The sample holds about 1.1 million distinct CDR3 sequences, roughly two fifths seen once. V was cut by 0 bases and J by 6 bases, with 7 bases left in between. Looked up from germline, CDR1 is SGDLS and CDR2 is YYNGEE. This CDR3 is 13 amino acids long. The chain employs TRBV9 and TRBJ1-5; D might be TRBD1 (5 bases). This TCR came from a man younger than 30 in good health. Material for sequencing was blood. In nucleotides, the CDR3 is TGTGCCAGCAGCGTAGGCGGGGGTCAGCCCCAGCATTTT. Amino acids: CASSVGGGQPQHF. Full variable domain (missing parts from reference TRBV9 and TRBJ1-5): DSGVTQTPKHLITATGQRVTLRCSPRSGDLSVYWYQQSLDQGLQFLIQYYNGEERAKGNILERFSAQQFPDLHSELNLSSLELGDSALYFCASSVGGGQPQHFGDGTRLSIL.